This TCR beta chain was captured by sequencing in a study of blood T cells in healthy people across ages. Broader study findings: Older individuals had lower TCR beta diversity per million T cells (the decline was roughly linear). Researchers said unsorted PBMCs prevented a conclusive naive versus antigen-experienced comparison. Not knowing donor CMV status may have confounded expanded clonotype changes.

Through a sample-barcoded 5' primer and a J-beta primer mix, a second PCR was run for roughly 6 to 12 cycles. TCRdb reanalysed the 5' RACE reads using MiXCR and keeps one entry per CDR3 protein. In the table there are about a million distinct CDR3 sequences, 48% of which are singletons. The table lists this clonotype with a few counts. The antigen is not known. Per germline, CDR1 SGHRS and CDR2 YFSETQ. V was trimmed by 1 base and J by 6 bases, leaving 9 bases between them. This CDR3 comprises 13 residues. The rearrangement joins TRBV5-1 to TRBJ2-3, with D hard to call. The sample comprised blood. The source of this sequence is a man aged 30 to 45 in good health. CDR3 DNA sequence: TGCGCCAGCAGCTTGCAAATGGTGGATACGCAGTATTTT. It translates to CASSLQMVDTQYF.